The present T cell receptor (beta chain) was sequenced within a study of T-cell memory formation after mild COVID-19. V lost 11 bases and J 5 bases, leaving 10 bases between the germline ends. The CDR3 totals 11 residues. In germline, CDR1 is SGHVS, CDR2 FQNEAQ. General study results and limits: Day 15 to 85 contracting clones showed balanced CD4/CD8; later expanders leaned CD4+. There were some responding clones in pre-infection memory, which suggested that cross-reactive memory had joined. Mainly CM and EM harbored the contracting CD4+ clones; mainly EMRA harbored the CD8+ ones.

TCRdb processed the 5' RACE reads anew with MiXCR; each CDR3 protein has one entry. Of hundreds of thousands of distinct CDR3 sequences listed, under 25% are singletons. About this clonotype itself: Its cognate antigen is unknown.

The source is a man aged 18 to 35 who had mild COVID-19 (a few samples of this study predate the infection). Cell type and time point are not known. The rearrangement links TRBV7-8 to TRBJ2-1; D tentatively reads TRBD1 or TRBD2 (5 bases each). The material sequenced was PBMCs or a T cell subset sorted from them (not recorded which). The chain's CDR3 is CAVRDHNEQFF. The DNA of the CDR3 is TGTGCCGTCCGGGACCACAATGAGCAGTTCTTC.